The 4 T cell receptor beta chains given below trace back to one sample, sequenced in a study of blood T cells in healthy people across ages. The use of a sample-barcoded 5' primer and a J-beta primer mix characterized a second PCR of about 7 to 12 cycles. TCRdb re-analysed the 5' RACE reads in MiXCR, keeping a single row per CDR3 protein. The sample records about 930,000 distinct CDR3 sequences, around 29% being singletons. The same specimen was also included in a second study, on T cells of mothers and their children.

The sequencing sample was made of blood. The receptors originated from a woman aged 40 to 49 in good health.

At least ten counts were recorded for this clonotype. The chain employs TRBV6-2 or TRBV6-3 and TRBJ2-1; D is unclear. Deletions cut 4 bases from V and 6 bases from J, with 16 bases between. Germline assignment: CDR1 MNHEY and CDR2 SVGEGT. The CDR3 covers 15 residues. For the CDR3, the DNA is TGTGCCAGCAGTTTGCTATCCTTCTTTGGCAATGAGCAGTTCTTC. The encoded protein is CASSLLSFFGNEQFF.

Many counts were recorded for this clonotype. The chain has TRBV20-1 and TRBJ2-5, with a tentative D call TRBD2 (7 bases). The CDR3 has 14 amino acids. Germline V CDR1 and CDR2: DFQATT, SNEGSKA (reference sequence). V was trimmed by 2 bases and J by 5 bases, leaving 15 bases between them. The CDR3 sequence is CSARSGGASETQYF. CDR3 DNA sequence: TGCAGTGCTAGAAGTGGGGGGGCCTCGGAGACCCAGTACTTC.

CDR3 sequence reads: CASSVGVGGLVEKLFF. The CDR3 coding sequence is TGTGCCAGCAGCGTAGGCGTGGGGGGACTTGTGGAAAAACTGTTTTTT. This rearrangement joins TRBV9 to TRBJ1-4; D may be TRBD1 (5 bases). Trimming took 0 bases from V and 8 from J, leaving 17 bases between them. The CDR3 runs 16 residues. CDR1 SGDLS and CDR2 YYNGEE come from the germline V gene.

Remarks on this clonotype: Germline and junction disagree at one end, which may indicate a read error. The chain is built from TRBV2 and TRBJ2-5; D is uncertain. The CDR3 has 14 amino acids. CDR1 and CDR2 (germline): SNHLY, FYNNEI. Here the CDR3 reads CAGSEFGGEETQYF. CDR3 nucleotides: TGTGCCGGCAGTGAATTTGGCGGAGAAGAGACCCAGTACTTC.